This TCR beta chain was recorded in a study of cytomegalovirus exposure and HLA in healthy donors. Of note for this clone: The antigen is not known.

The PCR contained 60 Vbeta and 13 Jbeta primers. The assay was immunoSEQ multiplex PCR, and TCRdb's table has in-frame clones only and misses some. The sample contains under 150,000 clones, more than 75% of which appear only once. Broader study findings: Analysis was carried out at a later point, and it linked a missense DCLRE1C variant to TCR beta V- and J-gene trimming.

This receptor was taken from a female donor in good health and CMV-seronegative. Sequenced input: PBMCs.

This CDR3 is CAWSLTGGAFF. CDR3 nucleotide sequence: TGTGCCTGGTCCTTAACGGGGGGGGCTTTCTTT. The chain joins TRBV30 to TRBJ1-1; D possibly corresponds to TRBD1 (5 bases). V gave up 5 bases and J gave up 11 bases, with 15 bases separating them. Germline-derived CDR1 and CDR2 are GTSNPN and SVGIG (reference sequence). The CDR3 sequence is 11 residues long.